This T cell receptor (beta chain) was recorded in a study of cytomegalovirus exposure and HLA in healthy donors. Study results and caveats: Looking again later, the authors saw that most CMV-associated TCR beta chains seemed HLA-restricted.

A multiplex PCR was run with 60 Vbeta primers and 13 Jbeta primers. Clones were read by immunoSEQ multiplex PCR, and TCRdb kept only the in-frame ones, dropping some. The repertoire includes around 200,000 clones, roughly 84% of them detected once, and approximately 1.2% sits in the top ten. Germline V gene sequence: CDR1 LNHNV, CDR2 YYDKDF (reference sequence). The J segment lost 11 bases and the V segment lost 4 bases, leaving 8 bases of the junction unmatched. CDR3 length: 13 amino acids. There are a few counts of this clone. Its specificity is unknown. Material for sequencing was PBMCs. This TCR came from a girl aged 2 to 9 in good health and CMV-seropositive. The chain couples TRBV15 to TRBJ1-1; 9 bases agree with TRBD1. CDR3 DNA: TGTGCCACCAGCAATACCGGGACAGGGAGCGCTTTCTTT. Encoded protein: CATSNTGTGSAFF.